This T cell receptor beta chain is from a study of shared clonotypes between healthy human individuals. Naive-designated CD8 cells lacked CD45RO, were positively enriched for CCR7, and omitted terminally differentiated effector memory CD45RA+ cells. The protocol was immunoSEQ multiplex PCR, while the TCRdb copy is restricted to in-frame clones and leaves out a portion. The sample records fewer than 1 million clones, approximately 96% being singletons. What was sequenced was naive CD8+ T cells sorted from blood. The sequence was obtained from a man younger than 45 in good health.

The CDR3 DNA is TGCAGCGTTGATGAGCGGGAGGTAGCTGGGGCCAACGTCCTGACTTTC. Amino acids: CSVDEREVAGANVLTF. V is TRBV29-1 and J is TRBJ2-6, with TRBD2 matching 9 bases. This CDR3 is built from 16 residues. Germline V gene sequence: CDR1 SQVTM, CDR2 ANQGSEA. The V and J ends lost 3 bases and 2 bases, in that order; junction bases with no gene match: 5.